The rows below give T cell receptor beta chains drawn from one sample of a study of CD8 T cells in ankylosing spondylitis. TCRdb re-derived calls from the 5' RACE reads in MiXCR, one entry per CDR3 protein. Of tens of thousands of distinct CDR3 sequences in the sample, 2.5% to 3.5% are singletons; the top ten hold 2.5% to 3%. What was sequenced was blood, either unsorted or a sorted T cell fraction (not recorded which). The receptors come from a male donor with ankylosing spondylitis or in good health (not recorded which). The CDR3 runs from the conserved cysteine through the conserved F or W. The order of the fields is CDR3 protein, V gene.

CDR3: CASSVWGGGVQETQYF
V: TRBV9

CDR3: CASSVGTGDHRELFF
V: TRBV9

CDR3: CASSVGPRAGTGNTEAFF
V: TRBV9

CDR3: CASSSHGGEQFF
V: TRBV9

CDR3: CASSEWDRDEKLFF
V: TRBV9

CDR3: CASSVGQGTQETQYF
V: TRBV9

CDR3: CASSVDPPGVMNTEAFF
V: TRBV9

CDR3: CASSGGTSYETQYF
V: TRBV9

CDR3: CASSVGGSGSPQYF
V: TRBV9

CDR3: CASSEGDTSTDTQYF
V: TRBV9

CDR3: CASSVEGGTNTGELFF
V: TRBV9

CDR3: CASSVAWSLTTQYF
V: TRBV9

CDR3: CASSVASGGITDTQYF
V: TRBV9

CDR3: CASSVRGQGANEQFF
V: TRBV9

CDR3: CASSAGWGSLPDTQYF
V: TRBV9

CDR3: CASSPLTGGAGTEAFF
V: TRBV9

CDR3: CASSVLVAGELFF
V: TRBV9

CDR3: CASGRDRGTDTQYF
V: TRBV9

CDR3: CASSPRGVANTEAFF
V: TRBV9

CDR3: CASSSQAGGASGNTIYF
V: TRBV9

CDR3: CASSVSGTGRTDTQYF
V: TRBV9

CDR3: CASSVDGSTQRGQFF
V: TRBV9

CDR3: CASSVGSPGEQFF
V: TRBV9

CDR3: CASSVAGLAGVNEQFF
V: TRBV9

CDR3: CASSVSGGAHNEQFF
V: TRBV9

CDR3: CASSSWTGYGYTF
V: TRBV9

CDR3: CASSVEPAVYNEQFF
V: TRBV9

CDR3: CASSPKVGEYNEQFF
V: TRBV9

CDR3: CASSVGSSGWYNEQFF
V: TRBV9

CDR3: CASSDPHKGGWETQYF
V: TRBV9

CDR3: CASSAWDRALDGYTF
V: TRBV9

CDR3: CASSADSNQPQHF
V: TRBV9

CDR3: CASSWELAGGADTQYF
V: TRBV5-1

CDR3: CASSVGTSLPEQFF
V: TRBV9

CDR3: CASSVGWGGQETQYF
V: TRBV9

CDR3: CASSFATKGTGELFF
V: TRBV9

CDR3: CASSVLGDRSEKLFF
V: TRBV9

CDR3: CASSVDRAETQYF
V: TRBV9

CDR3: CASSGTANTEAFF
V: TRBV9

CDR3: CASSLRQGNTEAFF
V: TRBV9

CDR3: CASSKGGQGAVYGYTF
V: TRBV21-1